These T cell receptor beta chains were read from a single sample in a study of T cell changes during pregnancy in multiple sclerosis. Method: immunoSEQ multiplex PCR; TCRdb's copy keeps in-frame clones and lacks some. The sample contains roughly 90,000 clones, about 91% of which appear only once. Material: peripheral blood, obtained in the first trimester of pregnancy. These receptors were collected from a female donor in good health, enrolled as a control in a pregnancy study. The CDR3 runs from the conserved cysteine through the conserved F or W. Each record gives: V gene, D gene, CDR3 length, CDR3 protein. A D gene is named only where the DNA matches it firmly.

TRBV9	TRBD1	15	CASSAGTGRDYGYTF
TRBV4-2	TRBD2	16	CASSPRRGGPPYEQYF
TRBV4-3	.	14	CASSLAAGDQPQHF
TRBV7-3	.	15	CASSPYHLVSYEQYF
TRBV4-2	TRBD1	16	CASSQSYRGGNEKLFF
TRBV2	TRBD1	13	CASSEVLGGFQYF
TRBV7-9	TRBD2	15	CASSLSGGGNNEQFF
TRBV7-2	.	15	CASSLEGGVASGYTF
TRBV4-2	.	14	CASRSVGGQETQYF
TRBV14	.	15	CASSQDEGLNTEAFF
TRBV13	.	12	CASSPLRGTQYF
TRBV28	TRBD2	15	CASSLTSGGTYEQYF
TRBV5-5	.	16	CASSLTDSQPLGEQYF
TRBV28	TRBD1	13	CASSLQDRDGYTF
TRBV5-1	.	18	CASSLQPLQGNPAETQYF
TRBV7-9	TRBD2	17	CASSPSPLAGVYNEQFF
TRBV29-1	.	13	CSVEPVRSYGYTF
TRBV15	TRBD1	13	CATQGVSTGELFF
TRBV5-1	.	15	CASSLTGNSNQPQHF
TRBV30	.	14	CAWRAGGLLREQYF
TRBV9	TRBD1	15	CASSVAGTGGTEAFF
TRBV28	TRBD2	16	CASSLGTSGGRDTQYF
TRBV5-1	.	16	CASNLGGLAKTDTQYF
TRBV7-3	TRBD2	15	CASSSLAGTTDTQYF
TRBV25-1	.	14	CASSVTGKAYGYTF
TRBV7-2	.	18	CASSLKPRRSQADNEQFF
TRBV28	.	18	CATYLRTRGGERFWGYTF
TRBV9	.	17	CASSVVKEASSYNEQFF
TRBV5-6	.	16	CASSQIERREPYEQYF
TRBV7-3	TRBD2	15	CASSLTSGGYNEQFF
TRBV29-1	.	13	CSVEEAGNQPQHF
TRBV9	TRBD2	15	CASSVNTGGPGEQFF